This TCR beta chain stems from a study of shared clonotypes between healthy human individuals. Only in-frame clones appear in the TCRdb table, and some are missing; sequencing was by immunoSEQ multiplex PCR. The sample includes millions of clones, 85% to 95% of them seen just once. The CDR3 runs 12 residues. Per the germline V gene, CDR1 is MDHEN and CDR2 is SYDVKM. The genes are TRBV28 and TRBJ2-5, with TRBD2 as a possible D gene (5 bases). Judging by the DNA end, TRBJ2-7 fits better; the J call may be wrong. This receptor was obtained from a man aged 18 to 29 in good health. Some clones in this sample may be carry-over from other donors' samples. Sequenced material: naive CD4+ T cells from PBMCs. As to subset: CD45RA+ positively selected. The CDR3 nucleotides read TGTGCCAGCAGTTTAGGGGAGTACGAGCAGTACTTC. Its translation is CASSLGEYEQYF.